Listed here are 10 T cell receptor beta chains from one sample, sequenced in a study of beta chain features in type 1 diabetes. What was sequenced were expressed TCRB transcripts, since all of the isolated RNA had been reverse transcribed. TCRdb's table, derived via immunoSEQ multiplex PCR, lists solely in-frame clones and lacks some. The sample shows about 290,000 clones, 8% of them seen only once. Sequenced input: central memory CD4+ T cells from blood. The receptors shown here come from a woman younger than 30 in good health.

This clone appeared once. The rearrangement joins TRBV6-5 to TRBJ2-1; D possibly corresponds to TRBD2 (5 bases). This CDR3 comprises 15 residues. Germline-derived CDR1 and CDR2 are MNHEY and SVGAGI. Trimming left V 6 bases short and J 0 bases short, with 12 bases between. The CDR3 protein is CASSPKRSSYNEQFF. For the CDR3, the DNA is TGTGCCAGCAGCCCCAAGCGGAGCTCCTACAATGAGCAGTTCTTC.

The CDR3 coding sequence is TGTGCCAGCAGTTTAAGGGGGGAAACCGGGGAGCTGTTTTTT. Residues: CASSLRGETGELFF. The V gene is TRBV27, the J gene TRBJ2-2, with D perhaps assigned TRBD1 or TRBD2 (6 bases each). Trimming removed 2 bases from V and 5 bases from J, with 9 bases in between. Germline V CDR1 and CDR2: MNHEY, SMNVEV (reference sequence). The CDR3 is 14 amino acids.

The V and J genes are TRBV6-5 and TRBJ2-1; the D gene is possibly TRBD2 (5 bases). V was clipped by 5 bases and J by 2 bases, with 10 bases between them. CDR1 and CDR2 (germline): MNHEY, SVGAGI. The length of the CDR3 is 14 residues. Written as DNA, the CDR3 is TGTGCCAGCAGTAACCGAGGGACCTACAATGAGCAGTTCTTC. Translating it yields CASSNRGTYNEQFF.

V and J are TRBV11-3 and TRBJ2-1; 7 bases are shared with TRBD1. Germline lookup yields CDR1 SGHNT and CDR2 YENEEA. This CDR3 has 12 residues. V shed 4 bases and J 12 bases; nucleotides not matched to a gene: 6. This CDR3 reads CASSSDRDAQFF. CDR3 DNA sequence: TGTGCCAGCAGCTCTGACAGGGACGCGCAGTTCTTC.

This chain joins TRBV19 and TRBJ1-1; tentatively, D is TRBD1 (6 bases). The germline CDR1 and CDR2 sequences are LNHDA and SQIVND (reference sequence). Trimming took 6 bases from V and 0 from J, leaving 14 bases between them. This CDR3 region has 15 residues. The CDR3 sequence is CASSRETGLNTEAFF. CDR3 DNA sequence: TGTGCCAGTAGCCGAGAGACAGGCCTGAACACTGAAGCTTTCTTT.

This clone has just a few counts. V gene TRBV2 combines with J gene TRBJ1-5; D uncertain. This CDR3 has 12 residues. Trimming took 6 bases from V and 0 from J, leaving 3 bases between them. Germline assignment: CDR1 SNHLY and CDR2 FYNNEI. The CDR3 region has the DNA TGTGCCAGCAGGTATAGCAATCAGCCCCAGCATTTT. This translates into CASRYSNQPQHF.

CDR3 amino acids: CASGLPYPQETQYF. CDR3 DNA: TGTGCTAGTGGTTTGCCCTACCCCCAGGAGACCCAGTACTTC. The chain recombines TRBV12-5 with TRBJ2-5, with unresolved D. Looked up from germline, CDR1 is LGHNT and CDR2 is FRNRAP. The germline V and J ends were trimmed by 2 bases and 5 bases, with 12 bases remaining between them. CDR3 size: 14 residues. The full variable domain, with the rest looked up from reference TRBV12-5 and TRBJ2-5, is DARVTQTPRHKVTEMGQEVTMRCQPILGHNTVFWYRQTMMQGLELLAYFRNRAPLDDSGMPKDRFSAEMPDATLATLKIQPSEPRDSAVYFCASGLPYPQETQYFGPGTRLLVL.

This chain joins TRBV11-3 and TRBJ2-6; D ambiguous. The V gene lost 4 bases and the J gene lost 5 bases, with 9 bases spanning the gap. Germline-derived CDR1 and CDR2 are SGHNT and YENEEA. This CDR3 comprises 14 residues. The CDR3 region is CASSSTSWANVLTF. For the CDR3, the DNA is TGTGCCAGCAGCTCCACCAGCTGGGCCAACGTCCTGACTTTC.

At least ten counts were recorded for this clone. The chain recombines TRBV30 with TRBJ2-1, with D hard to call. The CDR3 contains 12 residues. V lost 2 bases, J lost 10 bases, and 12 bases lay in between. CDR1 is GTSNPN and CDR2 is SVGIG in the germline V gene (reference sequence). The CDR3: CAWSYRGREQFF. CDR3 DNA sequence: TGTGCCTGGAGTTACCGTGGTAGAGAGCAGTTCTTC.

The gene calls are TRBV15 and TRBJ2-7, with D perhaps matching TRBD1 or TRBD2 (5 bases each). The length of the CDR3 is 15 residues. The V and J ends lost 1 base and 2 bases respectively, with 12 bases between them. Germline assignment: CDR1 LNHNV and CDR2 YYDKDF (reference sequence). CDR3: CATSRGGVETYEQYF. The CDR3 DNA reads TGTGCCACCAGCAGAGGAGGGGTAGAGACCTACGAGCAGTACTTC.